A selection of T cell receptor beta chains follows, all from one sample in a study of blood T cell repertoires in COVID-19. Repertoires were generated with immunoSEQ multiplex PCR, while TCRdb's copy carries only in-frame clones and drops some. The sample holds some 250,000 clones; about 80% are singletons and the top ten take 2.5% to 4%. Sequencing was done on a sample of peripheral blood. The receptor source for this set is a woman aged 80 or over with acute or convalescent COVID-19. CDR3s include the opening cysteine and the closing phenylalanine or tryptophan. Each record gives: J gene, V gene, clone size, D gene, CDR3 DNA, CDR3 protein. D genes are given only for firm matches. Only part of the rows carry a size: once, few, many, or a class if the clone is expanded.

j_gene: TRBJ2-7
v_gene: TRBV28
abundance: NA
d_gene: NA
CDR3nt: TGTGCCAGCAGCCCCGGGGCCTACGAGCAGTACTTC
CDR3aa: CASSPGAYEQYF

j_gene: TRBJ1-4
v_gene: TRBV25-1
abundance: NA
d_gene: TRBD1
CDR3nt: TGTGCCAGCGGGGGGACAGGGGGAACTAATGAAAAACTGTTTTTT
CDR3aa: CASGGTGGTNEKLFF

j_gene: TRBJ2-2
v_gene: TRBV2
abundance: NA
d_gene: TRBD2
CDR3nt: TGTGCCAGCAATAGACTAGCGGGGGGCGCCCGCGTCGCCGGGGAGCTGTTTTTT
CDR3aa: CASNRLAGGARVAGELFF

j_gene: TRBJ1-2
v_gene: TRBV28
abundance: NA
d_gene: NA
CDR3nt: TGTGCCAGCAGTTTATATGAGTATGGCTACACCTTC
CDR3aa: CASSLYEYGYTF

j_gene: TRBJ2-3
v_gene: TRBV13
abundance: few
d_gene: NA
CDR3nt: TGTGCCAGCAGCCCCCGGGCCGAAGGGGAAGTGGATACGCAGTATTTT
CDR3aa: CASSPRAEGEVDTQYF

j_gene: TRBJ1-1
v_gene: TRBV11-1
abundance: few
d_gene: NA
CDR3nt: TGTGCCAGCAGCTTAGAGGAAGGGAGCAAAGCTTTCTTT
CDR3aa: CASSLEEGSKAFF

j_gene: TRBJ1-2
v_gene: TRBV5-4
abundance: NA
d_gene: NA
CDR3nt: TGTGCCAGCAGCCGCGATCCGGGGGACTATGGCTACACCTTC
CDR3aa: CASSRDPGDYGYTF

j_gene: TRBJ2-6
v_gene: TRBV24-1
abundance: NA
d_gene: NA
CDR3nt: TGTGCCACCAGTGCCCCCGGGTGGGGGGATACTGGGGCCAACGTCCTGACTTTC
CDR3aa: CATSAPGWGDTGANVLTF

j_gene: TRBJ2-3
v_gene: TRBV7-2
abundance: NA
d_gene: TRBD1
CDR3nt: TGTGCCAGCAGCTCCCCGGACAGGGGCGGAGGGGGCACAGATACGCAGTATTTT
CDR3aa: CASSSPDRGGGGTDTQYF

j_gene: TRBJ2-7
v_gene: TRBV18
abundance: once
d_gene: NA
CDR3nt: TGTGCCAGCTCGACCGCCCCACAGAGCTCCTACGAGCAGTACTTC
CDR3aa: CASSTAPQSSYEQYF

j_gene: TRBJ2-7
v_gene: TRBV7-8
abundance: NA
d_gene: NA
CDR3nt: TGTGCCAGCAGCCACAGCTCCTATGAGCAGTACTTC
CDR3aa: CASSHSSYEQYF

j_gene: TRBJ2-3
v_gene: TRBV2
abundance: NA
d_gene: TRBD2
CDR3nt: TGTGCCAGCAGGGGACTAGCGGCCACAGATACGCAGTATTTT
CDR3aa: CASRGLAATDTQYF

j_gene: TRBJ2-3
v_gene: TRBV5-1
abundance: NA
d_gene: NA
CDR3nt: TGCGCCAGCAGCTTCCAGGGCCTCCCAACAGATACGCAGTATTTT
CDR3aa: CASSFQGLPTDTQYF

j_gene: TRBJ1-4
v_gene: TRBV4-1
abundance: NA
d_gene: TRBD1
CDR3nt: TGCGCCAGCAGCCAGAGACGGGACAGGAGTAATCGTGGGGAAAAACTGTTTTTT
CDR3aa: CASSQRRDRSNRGEKLFF

j_gene: TRBJ1-1
v_gene: TRBV2
abundance: NA
d_gene: NA
CDR3nt: TGTGCCAGCAGGGAGCAGCTAACGAACACTGAAGCTTTCTTT
CDR3aa: CASREQLTNTEAFF

j_gene: TRBJ2-2
v_gene: TRBV7-2
abundance: NA
d_gene: NA
CDR3nt: TGTGCCAGCAGCCCGCCTTTTGGCGGGCGGAACACCGGGGAGCTGTTTTTT
CDR3aa: CASSPPFGGRNTGELFF

j_gene: TRBJ2-1
v_gene: TRBV24-1
abundance: NA
d_gene: NA
CDR3nt: TGTGCCACCAGTGACCCCAACCGGGAGCAGTTCTTC
CDR3aa: CATSDPNREQFF

j_gene: TRBJ2-3
v_gene: TRBV20-1
abundance: NA
d_gene: TRBD2
CDR3nt: TGCAGTGCTAGTCTAGCGGGGCTCCGCGGCACAGATACGCAGTATTTT
CDR3aa: CSASLAGLRGTDTQYF